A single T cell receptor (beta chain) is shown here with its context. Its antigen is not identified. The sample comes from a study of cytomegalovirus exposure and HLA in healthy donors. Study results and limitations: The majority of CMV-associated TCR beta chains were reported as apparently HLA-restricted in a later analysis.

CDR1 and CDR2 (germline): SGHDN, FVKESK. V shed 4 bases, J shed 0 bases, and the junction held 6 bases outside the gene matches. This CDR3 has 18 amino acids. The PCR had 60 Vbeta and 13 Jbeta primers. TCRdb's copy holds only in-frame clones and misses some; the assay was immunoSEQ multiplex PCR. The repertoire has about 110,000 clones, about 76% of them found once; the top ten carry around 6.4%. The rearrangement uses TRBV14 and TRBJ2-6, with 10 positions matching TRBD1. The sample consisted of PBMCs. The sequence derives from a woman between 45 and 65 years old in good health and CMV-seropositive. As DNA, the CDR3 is TGTGCCAGCAGCCGAGGGACAGGGGTCACCTCTGGGGCCAACGTCCTGACTTTC. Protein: CASSRGTGVTSGANVLTF.